A selection of T cell receptor beta chains follows, all from one sample in a study of blood T cells in healthy people across ages. A single record per CDR3 protein comes from TCRdb applying MiXCR to the 5' RACE reads. The sample records approximately 1.5 million distinct CDR3 sequences, around 36% being singletons. Input material: blood. The receptors derive from a woman aged 25 to 45 in good health. The CDR3 runs from the conserved cysteine through the conserved F or W. D genes are given only for firm matches. Clone size is given for some rows only: seen once, a few or many times, or a class if the clone is expanded.

abundance: few
v_gene: TRBV7-9
d_gene: NA
j_gene: TRBJ2-7
CDR3nt: TGTGCCAGCAGCCCGGGACCGCTGGAGCAGTACTTC
CDR3aa: CASSPGPLEQYF

abundance: once
v_gene: TRBV12-3/TRBV12-4
d_gene: NA
j_gene: TRBJ2-5
CDR3nt: TGTGCCAGCAGTAGCCAGCGTCAGGGGGAGACCCAGTACTTC
CDR3aa: CASSSQRQGETQYF

abundance: NA
v_gene: TRBV5-6
d_gene: NA
j_gene: TRBJ1-5
CDR3nt: TGTGCCAGCAAGGCGTCGTATAGCAATCAGCCCCAGCATTTT
CDR3aa: CASKASYSNQPQHF

abundance: NA
v_gene: TRBV20-1
d_gene: NA
j_gene: TRBJ2-7
CDR3nt: TGCAGTGCTAGAGGGAGGTCGGGACTCGTCTACGAGCAGTACTTC
CDR3aa: CSARGRSGLVYEQYF

abundance: few
v_gene: TRBV20-1
d_gene: NA
j_gene: TRBJ1-2
CDR3nt: TGCAGTGCTAGTCAGACAGAACACAGGTGGCAGTATGGCTACACCTTC
CDR3aa: CSASQTEHRWQYGYTF

abundance: few
v_gene: TRBV5-1
d_gene: NA
j_gene: TRBJ2-5
CDR3nt: TGCGCCAGCAGACTAAACGGAGGAGAGACCCAGTACTTC
CDR3aa: CASRLNGGETQYF

abundance: many
v_gene: TRBV10-3
d_gene: NA
j_gene: TRBJ2-3
CDR3nt: TGTGCCATCAGTTCGCTTACTAGCACAGATACGCAGTATTTT
CDR3aa: CAISSLTSTDTQYF

abundance: many
v_gene: TRBV29-1
d_gene: NA
j_gene: TRBJ2-5
CDR3nt: TGCAGCGCGTCCCCTAGGTTCGTGGAGACCCAGTACTTC
CDR3aa: CSASPRFVETQYF

abundance: once
v_gene: TRBV25-1
d_gene: NA
j_gene: TRBJ1-4
CDR3nt: TGTGCCAGCAGTTCTCCGAGGCGATTCAATGAAAAACTGTTTTTT
CDR3aa: CASSSPRRFNEKLFF

abundance: NA
v_gene: TRBV19
d_gene: NA
j_gene: TRBJ2-4
CDR3nt: TGTGCCAGTAGTATAGCAGCCAAAAACATTCAGTACTTC
CDR3aa: CASSIAAKNIQYF

abundance: few
v_gene: TRBV20-1
d_gene: TRBD2
j_gene: TRBJ2-3
CDR3nt: TGCAGTATCCCGGGGCTAGCGGGGGAGAGGGCAGATACGCAGTATTTT
CDR3aa: CSIPGLAGERADTQYF

abundance: few
v_gene: TRBV9
d_gene: NA
j_gene: TRBJ1-2
CDR3nt: TGTGCCAGCAGCGCTCCTCAGGGGTCCCTCTACACCTTC
CDR3aa: CASSAPQGSLYTF

abundance: once
v_gene: TRBV2
d_gene: TRBD2
j_gene: TRBJ2-2
CDR3nt: TGTGCCAGCAGTGGGACTAGCGGGAGCGGGGAGCTGTTTTTT
CDR3aa: CASSGTSGSGELFF

abundance: NA
v_gene: TRBV28
d_gene: NA
j_gene: TRBJ1-5
CDR3nt: TGTGCCAGCAGTCCAGGGTCGGGGAACGGTCAGCCCCAGCATTTT
CDR3aa: CASSPGSGNGQPQHF

abundance: NA
v_gene: TRBV7-2
d_gene: TRBD2
j_gene: TRBJ2-5
CDR3nt: TGTGCCAGCAGCAGACTACTAGCGGGGGGGCAAGAGACCCAGTACTTC
CDR3aa: CASSRLLAGGQETQYF

abundance: few
v_gene: TRBV10-3
d_gene: NA
j_gene: TRBJ1-1
CDR3nt: TGTGCCATCAATTCAGGGGCAGCGAACACTGAAGCTTTCTTT
CDR3aa: CAINSGAANTEAFF

abundance: NA
v_gene: TRBV10-3
d_gene: TRBD2
j_gene: TRBJ2-1
CDR3nt: TGTGCCACCCAATGGCAGCGGGAGGGTTACAATGAGCAGTTCTTC
CDR3aa: CATQWQREGYNEQFF

abundance: NA
v_gene: TRBV5-1
d_gene: TRBD1
j_gene: TRBJ1-2
CDR3nt: TGCGCCAGCAGCTTGGCCGGGACAGGGGGGCCTAACTATGGCTACACCTTC
CDR3aa: CASSLAGTGGPNYGYTF

abundance: few
v_gene: TRBV15
d_gene: NA
j_gene: TRBJ2-1
CDR3nt: TGTGCCACCGGCCCCCAACTTGGGGCCAACAATGAGCAGTTCTTC
CDR3aa: CATGPQLGANNEQFF

abundance: many
v_gene: TRBV5-1
d_gene: TRBD2
j_gene: TRBJ2-7
CDR3nt: TGCGCCAGCAGCTTCACTAGCGGGAGGCAAACCTCCTACGAGCAGTACTTC
CDR3aa: CASSFTSGRQTSYEQYF

abundance: few
v_gene: TRBV28
d_gene: NA
j_gene: TRBJ2-3
CDR3nt: TGTGCCAGCAGACCTTACAGGGATGGTTTAGATACGCAGTATTTT
CDR3aa: CASRPYRDGLDTQYF

abundance: NA
v_gene: TRBV10-3
d_gene: NA
j_gene: TRBJ2-5
CDR3nt: TGTGCCATCAGTGGGAACTACCAAGAGACCCAGTACTTC
CDR3aa: CAISGNYQETQYF

abundance: NA
v_gene: TRBV10-3
d_gene: NA
j_gene: TRBJ1-4
CDR3nt: TGTGTCATCAGCCGATCTAATGAAAAACTGTTTTTT
CDR3aa: CVISRSNEKLFF

abundance: NA
v_gene: TRBV18
d_gene: NA
j_gene: TRBJ2-7
CDR3nt: TGTGCCAGCTCACCATCTACAGAGACCTACGAGCAGTACTTC
CDR3aa: CASSPSTETYEQYF